These T cell receptor beta chains were read from a single sample in a study of shared clonotypes between healthy human individuals. Method: immunoSEQ multiplex PCR; TCRdb's copy keeps in-frame clones and lacks some. This sample carries some 2 million clones, about 95% of them seen once, and the ten largest clones take 1% to 1.5%. Sequencing used naive CD8+ T cells sorted from blood. All receptors derive from a man between 18 and 35 years old in good health. The CDR3 runs from the conserved cysteine through the conserved F or W. The D gene is left open where the match is weak. The listing skips clone size in some rows; elsewhere it reads once, few, many or a size class.

j_call: TRBJ1-5
clone_size: -
v_call: TRBV7-9
d_call: -
cdr3_nt: TGTGCCAGCAGCCTGGCCACGGGCAATCAGCCCCAGCATTTT
cdr3_aa: CASSLATGNQPQHF

j_call: TRBJ1-5
clone_size: -
v_call: TRBV27
d_call: -
cdr3_nt: TGTGCCAGCCGATCATTCACGGAAGGTAACACGCCCCAGCATTTT
cdr3_aa: CASRSFTEGNTPQHF

j_call: TRBJ2-7
clone_size: -
v_call: TRBV5-1
d_call: TRBD1
cdr3_nt: TGCGCCAGCAGCTTGGAAGGGACAGCCTACGAGCAGTACTTC
cdr3_aa: CASSLEGTAYEQYF

j_call: TRBJ1-1
clone_size: once
v_call: TRBV27
d_call: -
cdr3_nt: TGTGCCAGCAGAGTGGTATGGGGTAACACTGAAGCTTTCTTT
cdr3_aa: CASRVVWGNTEAFF

j_call: TRBJ2-5
clone_size: -
v_call: TRBV28
d_call: -
cdr3_nt: TGTGCCAGCAGTTTACTAGGGATCCGGTATTCCCAGTACTTC
cdr3_aa: CASSLLGIRYSQYF

j_call: TRBJ2-3
clone_size: once
v_call: TRBV6-5
d_call: TRBD2
cdr3_nt: TGTGCCAGCAGTGGCATAGCGGGTGGCACAGATACGCAGTATTTT
cdr3_aa: CASSGIAGGTDTQYF

j_call: TRBJ1-6
clone_size: -
v_call: TRBV6-5
d_call: -
cdr3_nt: TGTGCCAGCAGTTCACCCCGGGACACCAAATTACCCCTCCACTTT
cdr3_aa: CASSSPRDTKLPLHF

j_call: TRBJ1-1
clone_size: -
v_call: TRBV9
d_call: TRBD1
cdr3_nt: TGTGCCAGCAGCGAACAGGGGGCAAGTAACACTGAAGCTTTCTTT
cdr3_aa: CASSEQGASNTEAFF

j_call: TRBJ2-2
clone_size: -
v_call: TRBV5-1
d_call: -
cdr3_nt: TGCGCCAGCAGCTTCGGGGACCCGGACGCCCGACACACCGGGGAGCTGTTTTTT
cdr3_aa: CASSFGDPDARHTGELFF

j_call: TRBJ1-2
clone_size: -
v_call: TRBV9
d_call: -
cdr3_nt: TGTGCCAGCAGCCCGCGGGACTATGGCTACACCTTC
cdr3_aa: CASSPRDYGYTF

j_call: TRBJ2-5
clone_size: -
v_call: TRBV29-1
d_call: -
cdr3_nt: TGCAGCGTGCACCGGGACACCCAAGAGACCCAGTACTTC
cdr3_aa: CSVHRDTQETQYF

j_call: TRBJ2-1
clone_size: -
v_call: TRBV13
d_call: TRBD2
cdr3_nt: TGTGCCAGCAGCCCCCCGGGACTAGCGGGAGGCTCCTACAATGAGCAGTTCTTC
cdr3_aa: CASSPPGLAGGSYNEQFF

j_call: TRBJ2-2
clone_size: -
v_call: TRBV11-2
d_call: TRBD2
cdr3_nt: TGTGCCAGCAGCAAACGGGAGGGGTCCGGGGAGCTGTTTTTT
cdr3_aa: CASSKREGSGELFF

j_call: TRBJ2-1
clone_size: -
v_call: TRBV5-1
d_call: -
cdr3_nt: TGCGCCAGCCACGGGGAAGGTTACGCGGGACGTGAGCAGTTCTTC
cdr3_aa: CASHGEGYAGREQFF

j_call: TRBJ1-1
clone_size: -
v_call: TRBV6-5
d_call: -
cdr3_nt: TGTGCCAGCAGTGAAGGTCTGGGCACTGAAGCTTTCTTT
cdr3_aa: CASSEGLGTEAFF

j_call: TRBJ1-1
clone_size: -
v_call: TRBV6-5
d_call: -
cdr3_nt: TGTGCCAGCAGTTCCTACGACGGGAACACTGAAGCTTTCTTT
cdr3_aa: CASSSYDGNTEAFF

j_call: TRBJ1-2
clone_size: once
v_call: TRBV7-6
d_call: -
cdr3_nt: TGTGCCAGCAGCTTAGCGCTAGGGATTAATGGCTACACCTTC
cdr3_aa: CASSLALGINGYTF

j_call: TRBJ1-1
clone_size: -
v_call: TRBV30
d_call: TRBD1
cdr3_nt: TGTGCCTGGAGTGTAGGACAGGGAAGGGGGACTGAAGCTTTCTTT
cdr3_aa: CAWSVGQGRGTEAFF

j_call: TRBJ2-3
clone_size: once
v_call: TRBV11-3
d_call: -
cdr3_nt: TGTGCCAGCAGCATACGACTAGACCCAGCGCAGTATTTT
cdr3_aa: CASSIRLDPAQYF

j_call: TRBJ2-7
clone_size: -
v_call: TRBV10-3
d_call: TRBD2
cdr3_nt: TGTGCCATCAGTGCCTTGGGGGGGAGCTACGAGCAGTACTTC
cdr3_aa: CAISALGGSYEQYF

j_call: TRBJ2-7
clone_size: -
v_call: TRBV15
d_call: -
cdr3_nt: TGTGCCACCAGCAGAGATTTCCTTGACTCCTACGAGCAGTACTTC
cdr3_aa: CATSRDFLDSYEQYF

j_call: TRBJ2-2
clone_size: -
v_call: TRBV27
d_call: -
cdr3_nt: TGTGCCAGCAGCTCAGAGGGGCTTCTACTGTTTTTT
cdr3_aa: CASSSEGLLLFF

j_call: TRBJ2-5
clone_size: -
v_call: TRBV11-2
d_call: -
cdr3_nt: TGTGCCAGCAGCTATACCGACCGGCCCGAGACCCAGTACTTC
cdr3_aa: CASSYTDRPETQYF

j_call: TRBJ2-1
clone_size: -
v_call: TRBV15
d_call: TRBD1
cdr3_nt: TGTGCCACCAGCAGAGGGGGGAACAGGGGCCCCAGCTCCTACAATGAGCAGTTCTTC
cdr3_aa: CATSRGGNRGPSSYNEQFF

j_call: TRBJ2-4
clone_size: -
v_call: TRBV5-1
d_call: -
cdr3_nt: TGCGCCAGCATTCGAGCCGAGGACAAAAACATTCAGTACTTC
cdr3_aa: CASIRAEDKNIQYF

j_call: TRBJ2-7
clone_size: -
v_call: TRBV4-1
d_call: -
cdr3_nt: TGCGCCAGCAGCCAGATCGCGGGTTTATCCTACGAGCAGTACTTC
cdr3_aa: CASSQIAGLSYEQYF

j_call: TRBJ2-7
clone_size: -
v_call: TRBV19
d_call: TRBD2
cdr3_nt: TGTGCCAGTAGCCTAGCGGGTCCCTACGAGCAGTACTTC
cdr3_aa: CASSLAGPYEQYF

j_call: TRBJ2-3
clone_size: -
v_call: TRBV2
d_call: TRBD2
cdr3_nt: TGTGCCAGCAGTGATGCCGGGACTAGCGGGAGGAGCACGCAGTATTTT
cdr3_aa: CASSDAGTSGRSTQYF

j_call: TRBJ2-1
clone_size: -
v_call: TRBV7-9
d_call: -
cdr3_nt: TGTGCCAGCAGCTTAACCCAAGGGCTCTACAATGAGCAGTTCTTC
cdr3_aa: CASSLTQGLYNEQFF

j_call: TRBJ1-2
clone_size: once
v_call: TRBV10-2
d_call: -
cdr3_nt: TGCGCCAGCAGTCGCGGTGATGGCTACACCTTC
cdr3_aa: CASSRGDGYTF

j_call: TRBJ2-1
clone_size: -
v_call: TRBV6-1
d_call: TRBD2
cdr3_nt: TGTGCCAGCACGGGACTAGCGGAGTACAATGAGCAGTTCTTC
cdr3_aa: CASTGLAEYNEQFF

j_call: TRBJ1-2
clone_size: -
v_call: TRBV6-5
d_call: -
cdr3_nt: TGTGCCAGCAGTTACGGACAGCCCTATGGCTACACCTTC
cdr3_aa: CASSYGQPYGYTF

j_call: TRBJ2-5
clone_size: -
v_call: TRBV4-1
d_call: TRBD1
cdr3_nt: TGCGCCAGCAGCCAAGGACAGGGTATTGGAGAGACCCAGTACTTC
cdr3_aa: CASSQGQGIGETQYF

j_call: TRBJ2-7
clone_size: -
v_call: TRBV27
d_call: -
cdr3_nt: TGTGCCAGCAGTGGCGGAACCTACGAGCAGTACTTC
cdr3_aa: CASSGGTYEQYF

j_call: TRBJ2-3
clone_size: -
v_call: TRBV11-2
d_call: -
cdr3_nt: TGTGCCAGCAGCTTCGATTTAAGCACAGATACGCAGTATTTT
cdr3_aa: CASSFDLSTDTQYF

j_call: TRBJ2-1
clone_size: -
v_call: TRBV7-6
d_call: TRBD2
cdr3_nt: TGTGCCAGCAGCTTAAAGACTAGCGGTAGCTCCTACAATGAGCAGTTCTTC
cdr3_aa: CASSLKTSGSSYNEQFF

j_call: TRBJ2-1
clone_size: -
v_call: TRBV11-2
d_call: TRBD1
cdr3_nt: TGTGCCAGCAGCTTAGTTGCAGGGGGTTCCTACAATGAGCAGTTCTTC
cdr3_aa: CASSLVAGGSYNEQFF

j_call: TRBJ1-5
clone_size: few
v_call: TRBV27
d_call: -
cdr3_nt: TGTGCCAGCAGTTCAGGAGGTTGGGATCAGCCCCAGCATTTT
cdr3_aa: CASSSGGWDQPQHF

j_call: TRBJ2-1
clone_size: -
v_call: TRBV19
d_call: TRBD1
cdr3_nt: TGTGCCAGTAGTATTGCAGGGGGCGGCGATGAGCAGTTCTTC
cdr3_aa: CASSIAGGGDEQFF

j_call: TRBJ2-7
clone_size: -
v_call: TRBV4-1
d_call: -
cdr3_nt: TGCGCCAGCAGCCAAGCCCAATACGAGCAGTACTTC
cdr3_aa: CASSQAQYEQYF

j_call: TRBJ2-7
clone_size: -
v_call: TRBV6-5
d_call: -
cdr3_nt: TGTGCCAGCAGCGACTATAACTACGAGCAGTACTTC
cdr3_aa: CASSDYNYEQYF

j_call: TRBJ2-1
clone_size: -
v_call: TRBV5-6
d_call: -
cdr3_nt: TGTGCCAGCACGATTTACAATGAGCAGTTCTTC
cdr3_aa: CASTIYNEQFF

j_call: TRBJ2-3
clone_size: -
v_call: TRBV11-2
d_call: -
cdr3_nt: TGTGCCAGCAGCGCGACAGTCGGGCCAGATACGCAGTATTTT
cdr3_aa: CASSATVGPDTQYF

j_call: TRBJ2-7
clone_size: -
v_call: TRBV4-2
d_call: -
cdr3_nt: TGTGCCAGCAGCCTTTACGAGGGCGACGAGCAGTACTTC
cdr3_aa: CASSLYEGDEQYF

j_call: TRBJ2-2
clone_size: -
v_call: TRBV6-1
d_call: TRBD1
cdr3_nt: TGTGCCACCACTGGGACAGGGGGGCCCGGGGAGCTGTTTTTT
cdr3_aa: CATTGTGGPGELFF